This TCR beta chain was found in a study of post-analysis software for immune sequencing data. Study overall: Relapsing-remitting, secondary progressive and progressive-relapsing courses of multiple sclerosis were included. Study-wide results and limits: TRBV5-6, TRBV5-1 and TRBV20-1 were among four to six TRBV segments more frequent in patients than controls. Comparison with controls showed significantly lower normalized Chao1 diversity in multiple sclerosis patients. Samples prepared in the same batch strongly co-clustered by F measure.

Tagging with unique molecular identifiers was a feature of the TCR beta cDNA libraries. T cells, roughly 0.9 to 11 million of them, yielded approximately 500,000 cDNA molecules. TCRdb independently ran MiXCR on the PCR reads; one entry per CDR3 protein. The sample holds hundreds of thousands of distinct CDR3 sequences; 59% are singletons and the top ten take about 11%. About this clonotype itself: No antigen is known for it.

With V trimmed by 0 bases and J by 0 bases, 1 base remained unmatched. The CDR3 loop spans 15 amino acids. The chain joins TRBV12-3 or TRBV12-4 to TRBJ2-7, with TRBD2 matching over 8 bases. The receptor comes from a girl aged 2 to 9 with multiple sclerosis. The sample consisted of blood. CDR3: CASSLASGTSYEQYF. The CDR3 coding sequence is TGTGCCAGCAGTTTAGCTAGCGGGACCTCCTACGAGCAGTACTTC.